This entry lists 20 T cell receptor beta chains sequenced from one sample in a study of PD-L1 blockade in urothelial cancer. The protocol was immunoSEQ multiplex PCR, while the TCRdb copy is restricted to in-frame clones and leaves out a portion. The sample lists about 110,000 clones, approximately 86% occurring once. The sample here was PBMCs, taken around atezolizumab (anti-PD-L1) treatment. The receptors derive from a man aged 50-60 years with urothelial cancer.

The genes are TRBV5-1 and TRBJ2-1; D remains ambiguous. The V gene's germline CDR1 is SGHRS and CDR2 YFSETQ. The CDR3 runs 15 residues. V lost 1 base to trimming and J lost 7 bases, with 15 bases between them. CDR3 residues: CASSLIVTSGNEQFF. DNA of the CDR3: TGCGCCAGCAGCTTGATCGTCACCTCCGGGAATGAGCAGTTCTTC.

This CDR3 is CACLTAFRGYEQYF. Here the CDR3 DNA reads TGTGCCTGCCTTACGGCCTTTAGAGGCTACGAGCAGTACTTC. The V gene is TRBV30, the J gene TRBJ2-7; D gene ambiguous. Germline V gives CDR1 GTSNPN, CDR2 SVGIG (reference sequence). Trimming removed 6 bases at V and 3 bases at J, with 18 bases between. This CDR3 has 14 residues.

The chain combines TRBV5-1 with TRBJ2-1; D is unclear. The CDR3 loop spans 14 amino acids. CDR1 and CDR2 from the germline V gene are SGHRS and YFSETQ. V shed 0 bases and J shed 1 base, with 5 bases lying between them. The chain's CDR3 is CASSLGASYNEQFF. CDR3 in DNA: TGCGCCAGCAGCTTGGGCGCATCCTACAATGAGCAGTTCTTC.

The chain joins TRBV6-1 to TRBJ1-2; 8 bases match TRBD1. This CDR3 has 15 amino acids. V trimming: 1 base; J trimming: 5 bases; junction bases outside the gene matches: 6. CDR1 and CDR2 from the germline V gene are MNHNS and SASEGT. CDR3: CASSEDGGQGYGYTF. Here the CDR3 DNA reads TGTGCCAGCAGTGAAGATGGCGGACAGGGATATGGCTACACCTTC.

As regards this clone: The sample has other DNA sequences that encode this CDR3 too. The chain recombines TRBV9 with TRBJ2-7, with 10 bases aligning to TRBD1. V was clipped by 4 bases and J by 2 bases; unmatched bases: 3. Germline lookup yields CDR1 SGDLS and CDR2 YYNGEE. This CDR3 is 14 amino acids long. The CDR3 coding sequence is TGTGCCAGCAGCCCCGGACAGGGGGCCTACGAGCAGTACTTC. Its translation: CASSPGQGAYEQYF.

The chain carries TRBV5-1 and TRBJ2-3; 8 bases fit TRBD2. The CDR3 covers 16 residues. Germline assignment: CDR1 SGHRS and CDR2 YFSETQ. V dropped 0 bases and J dropped 0; count of bases not matched to a gene: 3. CDR3 amino acids: CASSLVAGGSTDTQYF. CDR3 in DNA: TGCGCCAGCAGCTTGGTCGCGGGGGGCAGCACAGATACGCAGTATTTT.

The chain combines TRBV5-5 with TRBJ2-1; 10 nucleotides match TRBD2. This CDR3 contains 17 residues. J was trimmed by 4 bases and V by 4 bases; bases with no gene match: 11. The germline V gene has CDR1 SGHKS and CDR2 YYEKEE (reference sequence). This CDR3 reads CASSPNRLAGPYNEQFF. CDR3 coding DNA: TGTGCCAGCAGCCCCAACCGACTAGCGGGTCCATACAATGAGCAGTTCTTC. Full variable domain (rest looked up from reference TRBV5-5 and TRBJ2-1): DAGVTQSPTHLIKTRGQQVTLRCSPISGHKSVSWYQQVLGQGPQFIFQYYEKEERGRGNFPDRFSARQFPNYSSELNVNALLLGDSALYLCASSPNRLAGPYNEQFFGPGTRLTVL.

V and J are TRBV27 and TRBJ1-2; TRBD1 agrees at 9 bases. J gave up 6 bases and V 6 bases, and 2 bases lay outside the gene matches. This CDR3 comprises 12 residues. Germline lookup yields CDR1 MNHEY and CDR2 SMNVEV (reference sequence). The CDR3 bases are TGTGCCAGCAGCGACAGGGGGGATGGCTACACCTTC. Amino acids: CASSDRGDGYTF.

This clone was observed a few times. The chain recombines TRBV2 with TRBJ2-7; 9 nucleotides align to TRBD1. This CDR3 is 14 amino acids long. The ends lost 6 bases at V and 5 bases at J; junction bases unmatched: 8. Germline lookup yields CDR1 SNHLY and CDR2 FYNNEI. In nucleotides, the CDR3 is TGTGCCAGCAGCCGGGGACAGGGATTCGACGAGCAGTACTTC. Amino acids: CASSRGQGFDEQYF.

CDR3 protein: CASSEVVEGRKAFF. CDR3 DNA sequence: TGTGCCAGCAGTGAAGTGGTAGAGGGGAGGAAAGCTTTCTTT. The chain couples TRBV6-1 to TRBJ1-1, with a weak D call TRBD1 (5 bases). CDR1 is MNHNS, CDR2 SASEGT, per germline. CDR3 size: 14 residues. Deletions cut 1 base from V and 9 bases from J, with 15 bases between.

The J gene is TRBJ2-2, the V gene TRBV5-6, with D uncertain. Germline-derived CDR1 and CDR2 are SGHDT and YYEEEE. The CDR3 contains 13 residues. Trimming cost V 3 bases and J 1 base, with 4 bases left between them. As DNA, the CDR3 is TGTGCCAGCAGCTACAGGAACACCGGGGAGCTGTTTTTT. Translating it yields CASSYRNTGELFF.

This clone has just a few counts. J is TRBJ2-7 and V is TRBV19; 8 bases are shared with TRBD1. Germline CDR1 is LNHDA and CDR2 is SQIVND (reference sequence). The V segment lost 5 bases and the J segment 5 bases; nucleotides outside the gene matches: 11. This CDR3 is 15 amino acids long. This chain's CDR3 is CASSGVGTGIDEQYF. As DNA, the CDR3 is TGTGCCAGTAGTGGCGTTGGGACAGGAATCGACGAGCAGTACTTC.

The rearrangement links TRBV27 to TRBJ2-2; perhaps TRBD2 as D (7 bases). V was shortened by 10 bases and J by 5 bases, with 14 bases between the two germline ends. Germline V CDR1 and CDR2: MNHEY, SMNVEV (reference sequence). The CDR3 consists of 13 residues. CDR3 loop: CATPGGGTGELFF. The CDR3 DNA is TGTGCCACGCCGGGGGGCGGGACCGGGGAGCTGTTTTTT.

The CDR3: CAGGDGYTDTQYF. The CDR3 coding sequence is TGTGCCGGGGGGGACGGATACACAGATACGCAGTATTTT. V usage is TRBV6-1 and J usage is TRBJ2-3, with 7 bases identical to TRBD2. The CDR3 totals 13 residues. The trim removed 11 bases at V and 2 bases at J, leaving 7 bases unmatched. CDR1 is MNHNS, CDR2 SASEGT, per germline.

This clone was counted a single time. V usage is TRBV27 and J usage is TRBJ1-5, with 9 bases identical to TRBD1. The trim removed 5 bases at V and 4 bases at J, leaving 9 bases unmatched. CDR1 MNHEY and CDR2 SMNVEV come from the germline V gene (reference sequence). This CDR3 is built from 16 residues. The CDR3 DNA reads as TGTGCCAGCAGTCCCAGATCAGGACAGGGGAATCAGCCCCAGCATTTT. Translation: CASSPRSGQGNQPQHF.

This sequence joins TRBV15 and TRBJ2-5; the D gene is possibly TRBD2 (6 bases). Germline loops: CDR1 LNHNV, CDR2 YYDKDF (reference sequence). The CDR3 length is 14 residues. V was cut by 5 bases and J by 3 bases, with 13 bases left in between. CDR3 in DNA: TGTGCCACCAGCGGGCTTCGGGGGAAAGAGACCCAGTACTTC. It is translated as CATSGLRGKETQYF.

The chain carries TRBV27 and TRBJ2-7; 8 bases are a match to TRBD1. Germline assignment: CDR1 MNHEY and CDR2 SMNVEV (reference sequence). The trim removed 5 bases at V and 5 bases at J, leaving 8 bases unmatched. This CDR3 comprises 14 residues. The DNA for the CDR3 is TGTGCCAGCAGTATAGACAGGGGTCGGCACGAGCAGTACTTC. Protein product: CASSIDRGRHEQYF.

The rearrangement joins TRBV4-1 to TRBJ2-7; perhaps TRBD1 as D (5 bases). V gave up 1 base and J gave up 4 bases, with 14 bases separating them. In germline, CDR1 is MGHRA, CDR2 YSYEKL. The CDR3 is 15 residues long. CDR3 amino acids: CASSQGAGLVYEQYF. Here the CDR3 DNA reads TGCGCCAGCAGCCAAGGTGCAGGGTTGGTTTACGAGCAGTACTTC.

V is TRBV9 and J is TRBJ2-7; 8 bases agree with TRBD1. V lost 0 bases and J lost 7; bases outside the gene matches: 9. Germline V gene lookup returns CDR1 SGDLS and CDR2 YYNGEE. The CDR3 spans 15 residues. The CDR3 loop reads CASSVGGTGVLEQYF. DNA for the CDR3: TGTGCCAGCAGCGTAGGAGGGACAGGCGTCTTGGAGCAGTACTTC.

The chain uses TRBV27 and TRBJ2-7, with 13 bases matching TRBD2. This CDR3 has 16 amino acids. Germline CDR1 and CDR2: MNHEY and SMNVEV (reference sequence). V dropped 6 bases and J dropped 0; count of bases not matched to a gene: 5. As DNA, the CDR3 is TGTGCCAGCAGACGGGGACTAGCGGGAAGCTCCTACGAGCAGTACTTC. Residues: CASRRGLAGSSYEQYF.